These T cell receptor beta chains were read from a single sample in a study of regulatory T cells in long-lasting Graves disease. From the multiplex PCR reads, TCRdb called clonotypes with MiXCR, one entry per CDR3 protein. The sample shows about 240,000 distinct CDR3 sequences, 20% to 25% of them seen only once. The specimen comprised peripheral blood mononuclear cells (PBMCs), sampled at new diagnosis, from a patient treated with antithyroid drugs. Receptors originate from a female donor with Graves disease. CDR3s include the opening cysteine and the closing phenylalanine or tryptophan. Fields, in order: V gene, clone size, J gene, D gene, CDR3 DNA, CDR3 protein. A D gene is named only where the DNA matches it firmly. Expanded clones get a size class; other rows say once, few or many, or leave the size out.

TRBV10-1,many,TRBJ2-1,TRBD2,TGCGCCAGCAGTGAGTACGGGGGGAGCTCCTACAATGAGCAGTTCTTC,CASSEYGGSSYNEQFF
TRBV28,many,TRBJ1-4,TRBD1,TGTGCATGCGGGACAGCTAATGAAAAACTGTTTTTT,CACGTANEKLFF
TRBV11-2,many,TRBJ1-1,.,TGTGCCAGCAGCTTAAGGGGATCGGTACCGAACACTGAAGCTTTCTTT,CASSLRGSVPNTEAFF
TRBV18,many,TRBJ1-2,.,TGTGCCAGCTCACTTGGCCCCGCCGGGGGCTACACCTTC,CASSLGPAGGYTF
TRBV4-3,many,TRBJ1-2,.,TGCGCCAGCAGCCAAGATCCTGGCGCGGCCATCTATGGCTACACCTTC,CASSQDPGAAIYGYTF
TRBV15,.,TRBJ2-1,TRBD2,TGTGCCACCAGCAGGGGGACTACCAATAATGAGCAGTTCTTC,CATSRGTTNNEQFF
TRBV7-9,many,TRBJ1-4,.,TGTGCCAGCAGCTTAGTCCCGGGGTCAAATGAAAAACTGTTTTTT,CASSLVPGSNEKLFF
TRBV9,many,TRBJ2-5,TRBD2,TGTGCCAGCAGCGTGGTGGGGACTAGCTCCCAGGAGACCCAGTACTTC,CASSVVGTSSQETQYF
TRBV19,many,TRBJ1-5,TRBD1,TGTGCCAGTAGAGGGACAGGCGATAGCAATCAGCCCCAGCATTTT,CASRGTGDSNQPQHF
TRBV6-1,.,TRBJ1-1,.,TGTGCCAGCATCCATTCGTGGGGTAGGAACACTGAAGCTTTCTTT,CASIHSWGRNTEAFF
TRBV7-9,.,TRBJ2-7,TRBD1,TGTGCCAGCAGCGGGGGGACAGGGTTAGGGACTTACGAGCAGTACTTC,CASSGGTGLGTYEQYF
TRBV4-1,few,TRBJ1-2,TRBD1,TGCGCCAGCAGCCAAGCCGACAGGGCCCATGGGTATGGCTACACCTTC,CASSQADRAHGYGYTF
TRBV7-9,many,TRBJ1-2,.,TGTGCCAGCAGCTTATCAGGGCGGGAGCCTAACTATGGCTACACCTTC,CASSLSGREPNYGYTF
TRBV11-3,.,TRBJ2-5,TRBD2,TGTGCCAGCAGCGCCTTACTAGCGGGAGGCCCGAGGGAGACCCAGTACTTC,CASSALLAGGPRETQYF
TRBV5-1,many,TRBJ2-3,.,TGTGCCAGCAGCTTCGGTGGCGGTAGCACAGATACGCAGTATTTT,CASSFGGGSTDTQYF
TRBV2,medium-sized,TRBJ2-1,.,TGTGCCAGCAGCAGGACATATTCCTACAATGAGCAGTTCTTC,CASSRTYSYNEQFF
TRBV7-3,many,TRBJ1-1,.,TGTGCCAGCAGCTTAAAACAGGGACTTGAAGCTTTCTTT,CASSLKQGLEAFF
TRBV12-3/TRBV12-4,many,TRBJ2-3,.,TGTGCCAGCATAGTCCTTAGCACAGATACGCAGTATTTT,CASIVLSTDTQYF
TRBV6-5,many,TRBJ1-1,.,TGTGCCAGCAGTTCCACCCGATGGCTACTCCGATCACCGATTAACACTGAAGCTTTCTTT,CASSSTRWLLRSPINTEAFF
TRBV6-1,many,TRBJ2-2,TRBD1,TGTGCCAGCAGAGGGGACAGGGGGCGCGCCGGGGAGCTGTTTTTT,CASRGDRGRAGELFF
TRBV6-1,many,TRBJ2-6,.,TGTGCCAGCAGTGTCGGACACTCTGGGGCCAACGTCCTGACTTTC,CASSVGHSGANVLTF
TRBV5-1,many,TRBJ2-7,.,TGCGCCAGCAGCTTGGCCGGGCATTACGAGCAGTACTTC,CASSLAGHYEQYF
TRBV3-1,many,TRBJ2-3,.,TGTGCCAGCAGCCCCCGACCCGCCGCAGATACGCAGTATTTT,CASSPRPAADTQYF
TRBV11-2,.,TRBJ2-1,TRBD2,TGTGCCAGCAGCTTAGTTGCGGGAGGACCTAGCTCCTACAATGAGCAGTTCTTC,CASSLVAGGPSSYNEQFF
TRBV12-3/TRBV12-4,.,TRBJ2-2,TRBD2,TGTGCCAGCAGTCCTCGGGAGGGGGGGAACACCGGGGAGCTGTTTTTT,CASSPREGGNTGELFF
TRBV12-3/TRBV12-4,.,TRBJ2-1,TRBD1,TGTGCCAGCAGCCGCAAACTAAGGGACAGGGGATTCAATGAGCAGTTCTTC,CASSRKLRDRGFNEQFF
TRBV10-3,many,TRBJ1-5,.,TGTGCCATCAGGAAGGATAGCAATCAGCCCCAGCATTTT,CAIRKDSNQPQHF
TRBV7-3,many,TRBJ2-3,.,TGTGCCAGCAGCTTACGGCAGCGGTACACAGATACGCAGTATTTT,CASSLRQRYTDTQYF
TRBV5-5,.,TRBJ2-1,TRBD2,TGTGCCAGCAGCTTCGGACTAGCGGGGGGAGTTGAGCAGTTCTTC,CASSFGLAGGVEQFF